The rows below give T cell receptor beta chains drawn from one sample of a study of identical twins. TCRdb itself ran the 5' RACE reads through MiXCR, one entry per CDR3 protein. The sample yields some 760,000 distinct CDR3 sequences, over 15% seen once. In addition, the sample was reused for a study of T cells expressing NK-cell markers.

The sample was PBMCs. These TCRs come from a young woman in good health. The CDR3 runs from the conserved cysteine through the conserved F or W. Fields, in order: V gene, D gene, J gene, clone size, CDR3 length, CDR3 DNA, CDR3 protein. D genes are given only for firm matches. For some rows the clone size is stated as once, few or many, or as a class when expanded; others skip it.

TRBV7-3	-	TRBJ2-3	-	18	TGTGCCAGCAGCCCAAGTGCTCCCAGGGACTTGAGCACAGATACGCAGTATTTT	CASSPSAPRDLSTDTQYF
TRBV11-2	-	TRBJ1-6	many	16	TGTGCCAGCAGCAGTCTGCGGACAAAATATAATTCACCCCTCCACTTT	CASSSLRTKYNSPLHF
TRBV10-1	TRBD1	TRBJ2-7	-	14	TGCGCCAGCACTATGGACAGGAGCTTGATTGAGCAGTACTTC	CASTMDRSLIEQYF
TRBV18	-	TRBJ2-5	-	13	TGTGCCAGCTCCCCTATCGGGCAAGAGACCCAGTACTTC	CASSPIGQETQYF
TRBV9	-	TRBJ2-1	-	15	TGTGCCAGCAGCGTAGAGGGCAGGCCGAGCGGGGAGCAGTTCTTC	CASSVEGRPSGEQFF
TRBV20-1	TRBD2	TRBJ2-1	-	17	TGCAGTGCCTCCGGGACTAGCGGCAGTGGCACCTACAATGAGCAGTTCTTC	CSASGTSGSGTYNEQFF
TRBV5-1	-	TRBJ2-1	-	14	TGCGCCAGCAGCTTGAGAGCGGACTACAATGAGCAGTTCTTC	CASSLRADYNEQFF
TRBV27	-	TRBJ1-5	few	14	TGTGCCAGCAGTTTAAAAGGTTCCTATCAGCCCCAGCATTTT	CASSLKGSYQPQHF
TRBV12-3/TRBV12-4	-	TRBJ2-2	few	17	TGTGCCAGCAGTTTTCAATGGGGGTCTCCGAACACCGGGGAGCTGTTTTTT	CASSFQWGSPNTGELFF
TRBV20-1	-	TRBJ1-1	-	14	TGCAGTGCTCTCCTGGTCAGGGCGAACACTGAAGCTTTCTTT	CSALLVRANTEAFF
TRBV29-1	-	TRBJ2-4	few	14	TGCAGCGTTGAAGGCGCCGGCGTGTCGAACATTCAGTACTTC	CSVEGAGVSNIQYF
TRBV10-3	TRBD1	TRBJ2-3	-	14	TGTGCCACATCCTCGGGACAGGACACAGATACGCAGTATTTT	CATSSGQDTDTQYF
TRBV7-2	TRBD1	TRBJ1-6	-	14	TGTGCCAGCAGTTACCCAGGGGGCAATTCACCCCTCCACTTT	CASSYPGGNSPLHF
TRBV20-1	-	TRBJ2-1	few	12	TGCAGTGCTAGAAAGCAGGGCCATGAGCAGTTCTTC	CSARKQGHEQFF
TRBV27	TRBD2	TRBJ2-2	many	20	TGTGCCAGCAGCGATACCACGGGACGGCCGGGACTAGCGGGAGTGGGGGAGCTGTTTTTT	CASSDTTGRPGLAGVGELFF
TRBV11-2	-	TRBJ2-3	-	18	TGTGCCAGCAGCCCCGGTCTAGGTACCTATACTAGCACAGATACGCAGTATTTT	CASSPGLGTYTSTDTQYF
TRBV5-1	-	TRBJ2-3	-	13	TGCGCCAGCAGCCTCCTGCCCGAAGATACGCAGTATTTT	CASSLLPEDTQYF
TRBV29-1	-	TRBJ1-1	many	16	TGCAGCGTTGAAAGGGCACTGGCTGGCAAGAACACTGAAGCTTTCTTT	CSVERALAGKNTEAFF
TRBV29-1	-	TRBJ1-2	-	12	TGCAGCGTTGAGGAGGGGTCTTCCGGCTACACCTTC	CSVEEGSSGYTF
TRBV27	TRBD1	TRBJ1-1	-	15	TGTGCCAGCAGTTTACGGGGCGGACAGGGTAATGTAGCTTTCTTT	CASSLRGGQGNVAFF
TRBV5-1	-	TRBJ2-7	few	15	TGCGCCAGCAGCTTGGAGTGGACGGTTTCCTACGAGCAGTACTTC	CASSLEWTVSYEQYF
TRBV7-9	-	TRBJ2-4	once	15	TGTGCCAGCAGCTTATCCTCTCTTGGCAAAAACATTCAGTACTTC	CASSLSSLGKNIQYF
TRBV11-1	TRBD2	TRBJ2-2	-	18	TGTGCCAGCAGCTCACGGACTAGCGTCTCTAGGAACACCGGGGAGCTGTTTTTT	CASSSRTSVSRNTGELFF
TRBV5-1	-	TRBJ1-1	many	15	TGCGCCAGCAGCTTTCTAAGTTCCGCCGGCACTGAAGCTTTCTTT	CASSFLSSAGTEAFF
TRBV27	-	TRBJ2-1	-	14	TGTGCCAGTTGGGCCGGTTACTCCTACAATGAGCAGTTCTTC	CASWAGYSYNEQFF
TRBV20-1	-	TRBJ1-2	-	8	TGCAGTGAGAATGGCTACACCTTC	CSENGYTF
TRBV7-8	-	TRBJ1-4	many	12	TGTGCCAGCAGCTTGTTTTTAGGAAAACTGTTTTTT	CASSLFLGKLFF
TRBV12-3/TRBV12-4	-	TRBJ2-3	-	15	TGTGCCAGCAGTTCACGGGAAATCAGGGGAGATACGCAGTATTTT	CASSSREIRGDTQYF
TRBV29-1	-	TRBJ2-5	-	13	TGCAGCTTTATAAGGGGTTGGGCAGAGACCCAGTACTTC	CSFIRGWAETQYF
TRBV2	-	TRBJ2-1	few	12	TGTGCCAGCAGTCCTCTAGTCAATGAGCAGTTCTTC	CASSPLVNEQFF
TRBV20-1	-	TRBJ1-2	-	15	TGCAGTGCTAGAGATCAAGGACGAACTAACTATGGCTACACCTTC	CSARDQGRTNYGYTF
TRBV10-3	-	TRBJ1-1	few	15	TGTGCCATACGTGGAACAGGGCGGCTAGGGACTGAAGCTTTCTTT	CAIRGTGRLGTEAFF
TRBV18	-	TRBJ1-3	-	16	TGTGCCAGCTCACCGGGATTTCGACGGGAGTACAACACCATATATTTT	CASSPGFRREYNTIYF
TRBV6-1	TRBD1	TRBJ1-1	-	14	TGTGCCAGCAACTGGGACAGCCTTAACACTGAAGCTTTCTTT	CASNWDSLNTEAFF
TRBV20-1	TRBD1	TRBJ1-2	many	13	TGCAGTGCGGGACAGGGAACTAACTATGGCTACACCTTC	CSAGQGTNYGYTF
TRBV29-1	-	TRBJ2-5	-	12	TGCAGCGGGGGCGGGTTCGTAGAGACCCAGTACTTC	CSGGGFVETQYF
TRBV24-1	-	TRBJ2-1	many	16	-	CATSDSGQGDPNEQFF
TRBV7-8	-	TRBJ1-5	few	15	TGTGCCAGCAGCTTACCCAGACAGAAGCCCCAGCCCCAGCATTTT	CASSLPRQKPQPQHF
TRBV20-1	-	TRBJ2-7	-	13	TGCAGTGCTAGAGTTGAGGGGAATGGCGAGCAGTACTTC	CSARVEGNGEQYF
TRBV15	TRBD2	TRBJ2-2	-	15	TGTGCCACCAGCGAGAGGCGGGGGGACACCGGGGAGCTGTTTTTT	CATSERRGDTGELFF
TRBV29-1	TRBD2	TRBJ2-3	few	13	TGCAGCTATCTTAGCGGGGGCACAGATACGCAGTATTTT	CSYLSGGTDTQYF
TRBV20-1	-	TRBJ2-5	many	14	TGCAGTGCTAAGTCCGGGGGATCATTGGAGACCCAGTACTTC	CSAKSGGSLETQYF
TRBV29-1	-	TRBJ1-1	few	12	TGCAGCGGTAGGTTCTGGAACACTGAAGCTTTCTTT	CSGRFWNTEAFF
TRBV10-3	TRBD1	TRBJ2-7	-	12	TGTGCCATGGGGACAGGGATTTACGAGCAGTACTTC	CAMGTGIYEQYF
TRBV9	-	TRBJ2-2	-	14	TGTGCCAGCAGCGTAGTGGGGGGATCCGGGGAGCTGTTTTTT	CASSVVGGSGELFF
TRBV12-3/TRBV12-4	-	TRBJ2-3	-	17	TGTGCCAGCAGTGGTCGTTATGCCACCGGGAGCACAGATACGCAGTATTTT	CASSGRYATGSTDTQYF
TRBV7-9	-	TRBJ2-3	-	14	TGTGCCAGCACCCCCGGGGGGCGAGGGGATACGCAGTATTTT	CASTPGGRGDTQYF
TRBV7-9	-	TRBJ1-3	-	15	TGTGCCAGCAGCCCTCAGGGCAAGGTGGGAAACACCATATATTTT	CASSPQGKVGNTIYF
TRBV5-1	TRBD2	TRBJ2-1	few	22	TGCGCCAGCAGCTCCTACTTCCTGGGACTAGCGGGGGGGACGGTGTCCTACAATGAGCAGTTCTTC	CASSSYFLGLAGGTVSYNEQFF
TRBV5-1	TRBD1	TRBJ1-5	-	17	TGCGCCAGCAGCATTGGGATTGGGACAGGGGGATTGGAGCCCCAGCATTTT	CASSIGIGTGGLEPQHF
TRBV12-3/TRBV12-4	-	TRBJ1-1	many	13	TGTGCCAGCCGGGACACGGCTTCCACTGAAGCTTTCTTT	CASRDTASTEAFF
TRBV27	TRBD2	TRBJ2-7	-	14	TGTGCCGCGGGACTAGCGGGTGGCTCCTACGAGCAGTACTTC	CAAGLAGGSYEQYF
TRBV5-1	TRBD1	TRBJ1-2	-	14	TGCGCCAGCAGCTTAGAGGGGGCAGTGTCTGGCTACACCTTC	CASSLEGAVSGYTF
TRBV12-3/TRBV12-4	-	TRBJ2-7	many	13	TGTGCCAGCAGTTTAAGCGGAGCCTACGAGCAGTACTTC	CASSLSGAYEQYF
TRBV20-1	-	TRBJ2-3	few	10	TGCAGTCCTGGCCCAGATACGCAGTATTTT	CSPGPDTQYF
TRBV20-1	TRBD2	TRBJ2-1	-	14	TGCAGTGCTAGTAGCGGGAGAGTTCGGGATGAGCAGTTCTTC	CSASSGRVRDEQFF
TRBV7-2	TRBD1	TRBJ2-1	few	16	TGTGCCAGCAGGAGTACAGGGGGCGATTTTATGAATGAGCAGTTCTTC	CASRSTGGDFMNEQFF
TRBV5-5	-	TRBJ1-1	few	16	TGTGCCAGCAGCGCCGTCTTAGGACAGATGAACACTGAAGCTTTCTTT	CASSAVLGQMNTEAFF
TRBV10-3	TRBD1	TRBJ1-2	-	15	TGTGCCATCAGTGGGGGACAGGGGGTTAACTATGGCTACACCTTC	CAISGGQGVNYGYTF
TRBV7-6	TRBD2	TRBJ2-1	-	16	TGTGCCAGCAGCTGGCTAGCGGGAGGGCCAGTGAATGAGCAGTTCTTC	CASSWLAGGPVNEQFF